Below, 22 T cell receptor beta chains from the same sample are listed, as sequenced in a study of graft-versus-host responses after intestinal transplantation. Profiled with immunoSEQ multiplex PCR; TCRdb holds only in-frame clones, not every one. Of about 9,200 clones listed, roughly 89% are singletons. This specimen was PBMCs, taken approximately 42 days after intestinal transplant. The source is a human patient who received an intestinal transplant, so some T cells may come from the graft donor.

The count of this clone is one. The CDR3 DNA is TGCGCCAGCAGTCAGTTAAGGGGAGCCTCCTCTGGAAACACCATATATTTT. This codes for CASSQLRGASSGNTIYF. This rearrangement joins TRBV4-1 to TRBJ1-3; TRBD1 might be the D (5 bases). The CDR3 consists of 17 residues. Trimming left V 6 bases short and J 0 bases short, with 18 bases between. Germline V CDR1 and CDR2: MGHRA, YSYEKL.

The rearrangement links TRBV5-6 to TRBJ2-7; D is perhaps TRBD1 or TRBD2 (5 bases each). The CDR3 is 13 residues long. V was trimmed by 3 bases and J by 2 bases, leaving 9 bases between them. Germline values: CDR1 SGHDT, CDR2 YYEEEE. CDR3 region: CASSSGRTYEQYF. Written as DNA, the CDR3 is TGTGCCAGCAGCTCGGGACGGACCTACGAGCAGTACTTC.

The genes are TRBV7-9 and TRBJ2-2, with D possibly TRBD2 on 5 matching bases. Trimming took 0 bases from V and 1 from J, leaving 9 bases between them. CDR3 size: 16 residues. Germline V gene data show CDR1 as SEHNR and CDR2 as FQNEAQ (reference sequence). CDR3 nucleotide sequence: TGTGCCAGCAGCTTAGCGGGAGTAATGAACACCGGGGAGCTGTTTTTT. Its protein product is CASSLAGVMNTGELFF.

The chain carries TRBV28 and TRBJ2-2; no clear D. Trimming cost V 1 base and J 4 bases, with 7 bases left between them. The germline V gene has CDR1 MDHEN and CDR2 SYDVKM. The CDR3 sequence is 14 residues long. As DNA, the CDR3 is TGTGCCAGCAGTTTATTGACTGCCACCGGGGAGCTGTTTTTT. Translated: CASSLLTATGELFF.

The V gene is TRBV7-9, the J gene TRBJ1-1; the D is unclear. In germline, CDR1 is SEHNR, CDR2 FQNEAQ (reference sequence). The CDR3 runs to 12 residues. The V end lost 6 bases, the J end lost 2 bases, and 7 bases lay between the germline ends. The CDR3 loop is CASRTDNTEAFF. For the CDR3, the DNA is TGTGCCAGCAGGACGGATAACACTGAAGCTTTCTTT.

This chain links TRBV11-2 with TRBJ2-1; D is unclear. V lost 1 base to trimming and J lost 4 bases, with 11 bases between them. The CDR3 totals 15 residues. Looked up from germline, CDR1 is SGHAT and CDR2 is FQNNGV. Here the CDR3 reads CASSLGSGFYNEQFF. The CDR3 DNA follows: TGTGCCAGCAGCTTAGGTTCCGGATTTTACAATGAGCAGTTCTTC.

This sequence joins TRBV19 and TRBJ2-1; no clear D. There are 11 residues in the CDR3. Looked up from germline, CDR1 is LNHDA and CDR2 is SQIVND (reference sequence). V lost 3 bases and J lost 6, with 3 bases in between. DNA for the CDR3: TGTGCCAGTAGTATGGGCAATGAGCAGTTCTTC. This gives the protein CASSMGNEQFF.

The genes are TRBV18 and TRBJ2-7; possibly TRBD1 for D (5 bases). Germline V gene data show CDR1 as KGHSH and CDR2 as LQKENI. Trimming shortened V by 4 bases and J by 5 bases, and 15 bases separated the two germline ends. The CDR3 loop spans 14 amino acids. The DNA for the CDR3 is TGTGCCAGCTCACTAACCAGACAGCTCGACGAGCAGTACTTC. It yields the protein CASSLTRQLDEQYF.

This chain connects TRBV9 to TRBJ2-2; no firm D call. The CDR3 sequence is 16 residues long. CDR1 and CDR2 from the germline V gene are SGDLS and YYNGEE. V lost 0 bases and J 4 bases, leaving 13 bases between the germline ends. CDR3 residues: CASSVGPAGGTGELFF. In DNA form, the CDR3 reads TGTGCCAGCAGCGTAGGACCAGCCGGCGGCACCGGGGAGCTGTTTTTT.

The chain joins TRBV5-1 to TRBJ2-7; D possibly corresponds to TRBD2 (5 bases). This CDR3 is 17 amino acids long. Germline V gene lookup returns CDR1 SGHRS and CDR2 YFSETQ. V lost 0 bases and J 3 bases, leaving 19 bases between the germline ends. The CDR3 sequence is CASSLEGPPLGFYEQYF. CDR3 nucleotide sequence: TGCGCCAGCAGCTTGGAAGGGCCTCCACTAGGCTTCTACGAGCAGTACTTC.

The gene calls are TRBV5-6 and TRBJ1-5; D is uncertain. This CDR3 has 16 amino acids. From germline, CDR1 is SGHDT and CDR2 YYEEEE. V lost 1 base and J 8 bases, leaving 19 bases between the germline ends. Here the CDR3 DNA reads TGTGCCAGCAGCTTGATGGGTTTAACCGCTGCCGAGCCCCAGCATTTT. Encoded protein: CASSLMGLTAAEPQHF.

This chain links TRBV16 with TRBJ2-7; no definite D call. Germline V gene lookup returns CDR1 KGHSY and CDR2 FQNENV. The CDR3 loop spans 12 amino acids. The V gene lost 3 bases and the J gene lost 3 bases, with 6 bases spanning the gap. The CDR3 sequence: CASSHQYYEQYF. The CDR3 DNA follows: TGTGCCAGCAGCCATCAGTACTACGAGCAGTACTTC.

This chain connects TRBV5-1 to TRBJ2-2; D unresolved. The V end was cut by 1 base, the J end by 8 bases, with 12 bases between. The CDR3 covers 14 residues. Germline V gene sequence: CDR1 SGHRS, CDR2 YFSETQ. CDR3 sequence reads: CASSLQTGSGELFF. In nucleotides, the CDR3 is TGCGCCAGCAGCTTGCAAACCGGGTCAGGGGAGCTGTTTTTT. Based on the CDR3 plus reference TRBV5-1 and TRBJ2-2, the full variable domain is KAGVTQTPRYLIKTRGQQVTLSCSPISGHRSVSWYQQTPGQGLQFLFEYFSETQRNKGNFPGRFSGRQFSNSRSEMNVSTLELGDSALYLCASSLQTGSGELFFGEGSRLTVL.

V is TRBV7-9 and J is TRBJ1-3; D is possibly TRBD1 (5 bases). Trimming took off 2 bases at V and 0 bases at J, with 14 bases between the two ends. The germline V gene encodes CDR1 SEHNR and CDR2 FQNEAQ (reference sequence). The CDR3 runs to 17 residues. The CDR3 sequence is CASSLTDSSFSGNTIYF. CDR3 bases: TGTGCCAGCAGCTTAACCGACAGCTCCTTCTCTGGAAACACCATATATTTT.

The V and J genes are TRBV5-4 and TRBJ2-3; D ambiguous. Germline V gives CDR1 SGHNT, CDR2 YYREEE (reference sequence). The V and J ends lost 0 bases and 4 bases respectively, with 6 bases between them. The CDR3 has 13 residues. CDR3 DNA sequence: TGTGCCAGCAGCTTGGCGCTCCCAGATACGCAGTATTTT. Translated: CASSLALPDTQYF.

This sequence joins TRBV19 and TRBJ2-7; TRBD1 is a possible D gene (5 bases). This CDR3 is built from 15 residues. Germline values: CDR1 LNHDA, CDR2 SQIVND (reference sequence). Between the trimmed V and J ends, which lost 11 bases and 3 bases, there was a span of 23 bases. The CDR3 reads CAPAAKPTASYEQYF. DNA of the CDR3: TGTGCCCCCGCAGCCAAGCCGACAGCAAGCTACGAGCAGTACTTC.

This clone was detected once. The V gene is TRBV13, the J gene TRBJ1-1; 8 bases line up with TRBD1. Germline V gene sequence: CDR1 PRHDT, CDR2 FYEKMQ (reference sequence). The ends lost 4 bases at V and 4 bases at J; junction bases unmatched: 11. This CDR3 is 16 amino acids long. In DNA form, the CDR3 reads TGTGCCAGCAGCTCTTCCGACAGGGGACTTTTCACTGAAGCTTTCTTT. Protein product: CASSSSDRGLFTEAFF.

The CDR3 protein is CASSPRRSLAGGRWGNEQFF. CDR3 bases: TGTGCCAGCAGTCCCAGACGATCCCTTGCGGGGGGGCGTTGGGGGAATGAGCAGTTCTTC. The chain is built from TRBV7-6 and TRBJ2-1; 9 bases match TRBD2. V was pared by 6 bases and J by 7 bases, with 25 bases of the junction left unmatched. CDR3 length equals 20 residues. CDR1 and CDR2 (germline): SGHVS, FNYEAQ.

The V gene is TRBV2, the J gene TRBJ1-1, with D unresolved. With 6 bases removed from V and 1 base from J, the gap between germline ends came to 9 bases. The CDR3 spans 13 residues. The germline V gene has CDR1 SNHLY and CDR2 FYNNEI. CDR3 sequence (DNA): TGTGCCAGCAGCACGCCAGAGAACACTGAAGCTTTCTTT. This codes for CASSTPENTEAFF.

This chain joins TRBV15 and TRBJ2-7, with D tentatively TRBD1 (6 bases). Germline CDR1 reads LNHNV; CDR2 reads YYDKDF (reference sequence). The CDR3 is 15 amino acids. V was trimmed by 4 bases and J by 0 bases, leaving 13 bases between them. CDR3 sequence reads: CATSNDRSLSYEQYF. In nucleotides, the CDR3 is TGTGCCACCAGCAATGACAGGAGCCTCTCCTACGAGCAGTACTTC.

A word on this clone: Other DNA variants within this sample encode the same CDR3. This chain uses TRBV9 with TRBJ2-2, with 7 positions matching TRBD2. Germline-derived CDR1 and CDR2 are SGDLS and YYNGEE. With V trimmed by 0 bases and J by 4 bases, 0 bases remained unmatched. CDR3 length: 14 amino acids. CDR3 sequence: CASSVGGGTGELFF. DNA for the CDR3: TGTGCCAGCAGCGTAGGGGGGGGCACCGGGGAGCTGTTTTTT.

The gene calls are TRBV9 and TRBJ2-2; D gene unclear. V was pared by 0 bases and J by 5 bases, with 5 bases between. CDR3 size: 13 residues. The germline V gene has CDR1 SGDLS and CDR2 YYNGEE. CDR3 DNA sequence: TGTGCCAGCAGCGTAGCTGGAACCGGGGAGCTGTTTTTT. This gives the protein CASSVAGTGELFF.